This TCR beta chain is drawn from a study of identical twins (TCRdb year 2016). General notes on the study: To test whether fetal clonotypes persist, the study used deep sequencing on TCR alpha and beta repertoires from monozygotic twins, unrelated adults of various ages, and cord blood. To rule out contamination, the twin experiments were replicated at different times with different library preparation protocols. Results and caveats for the whole study, not just this receptor: Recombination models systematically underestimated out-of-frame TCR alpha sharing in monozygotic twins but agreed with sharing between unrelated individuals. Invariant T cells such as MAIT and iNKT could partly confound zero-insertion analyses, though diverse VJ usage argued against this for most clonotypes. Compared with coincidental sharing between unrelated individuals, an excess of low generation-probability sequences was observed among out-of-frame TCR alpha sequences shared between twins. A weaker excess of twin sharing was found in beta out-of-frame sequences because the signal-to-noise ratio was lowered by fewer shared sequences. Fewer insertions were carried by abundant cord blood beta clonotypes, a similar but weaker trend appeared in young adult naive repertoires, and no such trend appeared in memory repertoires. Because the same donors could not be followed over many years, the conclusions relied on cross-sectional statistical analysis.

Looking up the germline V gene (reference sequence) yields CDR1 MNHEY and CDR2 SMNVEV. Cut back by 2 bases and 4 bases, the V and J ends lie 11 bases apart. The CDR3, from cysteine to phenylalanine, totals 15 residues. The retained sequence is limited to the CDR3, 45 bases, with the frame set at the first base. All donors were healthy Caucasians. The twin cohort comprised three pairs of female monozygotic twins, all aged about 18 to 29 years. CD4+ and CD8+ T cell populations were isolated with positive isolation kits from Invitrogen. This clonotype was observed a handful of times. Its antigen is not yet known. Per-nucleotide qualities are absent, and no much larger clonotype sits a single base away. Library construction relied on 5' RACE. The sequencer was an Illumina HiSeq 2000. Template switching introduced a universal primer binding site; the final cDNA contained a unique molecular identifier, enabling accurate counting of TCR cDNA molecules. First-strand cDNA for TCR alpha and beta chains was synthesized from specific primers in the conserved constant-segment region. To control for contamination, each cDNA library was double barcoded with a SMART-Mk sample barcode plus Illumina barcodes. TruSeq adapter sequences and Illumina sample barcodes were added in two successive PCR steps. The Illumina HiSeq platform was used with custom primers to sequence TCR alpha and beta cDNA libraries. The paper's processing steps were these. Raw reads were processed with MiGEC to extract unique molecular identifiers, and MiXCR was used to determine CDR3 positions. For each individual, recombination models were inferred using an EM algorithm with the repgenHMM and IGoR tools. Shared clonotypes were analyzed with the tcR package in R, and sharing was normalized by the product of cloneset sizes. To study raw recombination without the effects of thymic and clonal selection, out-of-frame nonproductive sequences were analyzed. The raw public reads went through TCRdb reprocessing: fastp at Q25, MiXCR clone calling, in-frame beta chains kept. CDR3 protein duplicates are merged, each entry listing the most common genes and DNA. None of the V and J calls come from the authors' own analysis; TCRdb made them. This sample gives 450,000 to 650,000 distinct CDR3 sequences in total; roughly 15% of them show up just once. The top ten clones comprise more than 0.4% of the sample.

These same records also appear under a second study, on yellow fever vaccine responses in identical twins. Per the second study: According to the authors, the vaccine-induced T cell response in identical twins seemed to be partly convergent and partly specific to each individual. In the study, vaccine-responding T cell clones were precisely tracked in identical twins.

Sequenced input: CD4+ T cells sorted from blood. This sequence was found in a woman aged 18 to 35 in good health. The rearrangement combines TRBV27 with TRBJ2-2; TRBD1 is a weak D gene call, 5 bases matching. Here the CDR3 is given as CASSLRRGSTGELFF. The nucleotides are TGTGCCAGCAGTTTAAGAAGGGGTTCCACCGGGGAGCTGTTTTTT.